The T cell receptor beta chain described here comes from a study of blood T cell repertoires in COVID-19. Study as a whole: There were acute and convalescent COVID-19 samples, and they came from the United States, Italy and Spain. Sources were T cells, B-cell-depleted T cells, or PBMCs; the material itself was cDNA or gDNA.

Sequenced by immunoSEQ multiplex PCR; TCRdb stores in-frame clones only, minus some. The data show 250,000 or so clones, about 82% seen once. The CDR3 loop spans 15 amino acids. Germline V gene sequence: CDR1 SNHLY, CDR2 FYNNEI. The J segment lost 0 bases and the V segment lost 6 bases, leaving 6 bases of the junction unmatched. Grouping used clinical history reported by participants in a survey and questionnaire. Donors in Cohort 3 who had recovered were those with two negative PCRs, healthcare professional clearance, or resolution of their symptoms. The origin of this receptor is a woman aged 50 to 60 who had recovered from COVID-19. The gene calls are TRBV2 and TRBJ1-1; 8 bases line up with TRBD1. The sequenced sample was PBMCs or T cells enriched from blood (not recorded which). Here the CDR3 reads CASRGQVILNTEAFF. For the CDR3, the DNA is TGTGCCAGCAGGGGACAGGTGATCCTGAACACTGAAGCTTTCTTT.